These 31 T cell receptor beta chains came from one sample sequenced in a study of read filtering for tumor transcriptome and immune sequencing. The library was built from around 380 ng RNA with molecular barcoded adaptors for alpha/delta and beta/gamma chains. MiXCR, applied by TCRdb to the reads, yields one record per CDR3 protein. This table holds about 86,000 distinct CDR3 sequences, roughly an eighth found once. The sequenced material came from a population of CD138-negative cells sorted from bone marrow. The receptors derive from a donor aged 40 or older with multiple myeloma.

This clonotype was found many times. An end of the junction does not agree with germline; a read error may underlie this. V usage is TRBV7-7 and J usage is TRBJ2-5; D is ambiguous. The CDR3 extends over 13 amino acids. The germline CDR1 and CDR2 sequences are SSHAT and FNYEAQ (reference sequence). Here the CDR3 reads CASSFRRQETQYF. CDR3 nucleotide sequence: TGTGCTAGCAGCTTTCGACGGCAAGAGACCCAGTACTTC.

This clonotype was seen repeatedly, ten times or more. Sequence at one end of the junction differs from germline and may be a read error. The chain has TRBV20-1 and TRBJ2-1; tentative D call: TRBD1 (6 bases). The germline CDR1 and CDR2 sequences are DFQATT and SNEGSKA (reference sequence). The CDR3 is 14 residues long. Written as DNA, the CDR3 is TGCAGTGTTAGTAACAGGGACGGGGCCAATGAGCAGTCCTTC. Protein product: CSVSNRDGANEQSF.

This clonotype was counted at least ten times. The chain couples TRBV6-2 or TRBV6-3 to TRBJ1-1; D unclear. Trimming cost V 3 bases and J 4 bases, with 3 bases left between them. Germline V CDR1 and CDR2: MNHEY, SVGEGT. The CDR3 contains 11 residues. CDR3 region: CASSYSTEAFF. The DNA of the CDR3 is TGTGCCAGCAGTTATTCCACTGAAGCTTTCTTT.

This clonotype came up many times. The chain combines TRBV29-1 with TRBJ2-5, with TRBD1 matching over 11 bases. Germline lookup yields CDR1 SQVTM and CDR2 ANQGSEA. The CDR3 is 15 residues long. After removal of 2 bases from V and 4 bases from J, the junction contained 6 bases not matched to a gene. CDR3 protein: CSVERTGGRGETQYF. The CDR3 DNA reads as TGCAGCGTTGAAAGGACAGGGGGCCGGGGAGAGACCCAGTACTTC. Variable domain in full (rest from reference TRBV29-1 and TRBJ2-5): SAVISQKPSRDICQRGTSLTIQCQVDSQVTMMFWYRQQPGQSLTLIATANQGSEATYESGFVIDKFPISRPNLTFSTLTVSNMSPEDSSIYLCSVERTGGRGETQYFGPGTRLLVL.

Note on this clonotype: A much larger clone lies a single base off, so this may be a read error. The gene calls are TRBV12-3 or TRBV12-4 and TRBJ1-5; no clear D gene. This CDR3 is 12 amino acids long. CDR3 nucleotides: TGTACCAGCAGTTCGAGCAATCAGCCCCAGCATTTT. Translating gives CTSSSSNQPQHF.

This clonotype was picked up many times. This may stem from a read error, because a much larger clone lies one nucleotide away. The rearrangement links TRBV28 to TRBJ2-1, with unresolved D. This CDR3 comprises 14 residues. Looked up from germline, CDR1 is MDHEN and CDR2 is SYDVKM. The chain's CDR3 is CASSPISSYNGQFF. The CDR3 region has the DNA TGTGCCAGCAGTCCCATCTCATCCTACAATGGGCAGTTCTTC.

This clonotype was seen only once. This sequence may be a read error, since a much larger clone differs from it by one base. V is TRBV6-6 and J is TRBJ2-7; 12 nucleotides align to TRBD2. Losses at the gene ends were 10 bases for V and 7 bases for J; bases not matched to a gene: 20. Germline loops: CDR1 MNHNY, CDR2 SVGAGI (reference sequence). This CDR3 has 17 amino acids. CDR3 bases: TGTGCCACCGCAGGGACTAGCGGGCCCCTTGGGCCCTGGGAGCAGTACTTC. It is translated as CATAGTSGPLGPWEQYF.

This clonotype was seen repeatedly, ten times or more. The chain combines TRBV7-7 with TRBJ2-5, with D maybe TRBD1 (6 bases). V lost 4 bases and J lost 2, with 8 bases in between. The germline V gene has CDR1 SSHAT and CDR2 FNYEAQ (reference sequence). CDR3 size: 13 residues. The CDR3 coding sequence is TGTGCCAGCAGCTCGGGACAACAAGAGACCCAGTACTTC. This sequence encodes CASSSGQQETQYF.

A word on this clonotype: At one end the junction does not follow the germline gene, possibly because of a read error. V usage is TRBV7-9 and J usage is TRBJ1-5; TRBD1 aligns across 9 bases. The CDR3 is 17 amino acids. Germline CDR1 is SEHNR and CDR2 is FQNEAQ (reference sequence). CDR3 protein: CASSSAGTGTSSQPQHF. DNA of the CDR3: TGTGCCAGCAGCTCAGCCGGGACAGGGACTAGCAGTCAGCCCCAGCATTTC. The full variable domain, completed using reference TRBV7-9 and TRBJ1-5, is DTGVSQNPRHKITKRGQNVTFRCDPISEHNRLYWYRQTLGQGPEFLTYFQNEAQLEKSRLLSDRFSAERPKGSFSTLEIQRTEQGDSAMYLCASSSAGTGTSSQPQHFGDGTRLSIL.

This clonotype was recorded at least ten times. The chain employs TRBV20-1 and TRBJ2-1, with 8 bases lining up with TRBD2. The CDR3 contains 14 residues. CDR1 is DFQATT and CDR2 is SNEGSKA in the germline V gene (reference sequence). V lost 6 bases to trimming and J lost 4 bases; unmatched junction nucleotides: 8. The DNA of the CDR3 is TGCAGTGCGCGAAGTAGCGGGACATACAATGAGCAGTTCTTC. Its protein is CSARSSGTYNEQFF.

In nucleotides, the CDR3 is TGCAGCGCCGAGATACCTAGCGGGGGTCTCACAGATACGCAGTATTTT. This gives the protein CSAEIPSGGLTDTQYF. The rearrangement links TRBV29-1 to TRBJ2-3; 10 bases are a match to TRBD2. This CDR3 contains 16 residues. Trimming at V came to 7 bases and at J to 2 bases, leaving 12 bases not matched to a gene. From germline, CDR1 is SQVTM and CDR2 ANQGSEA.

This clonotype was picked up many times. The CDR3 protein is CASSLEGTSLETQYF. The CDR3 bases are TGTGCCAGCAGCTTAGAGGGGACTAGCTTGGAGACCCAGTACTTC. The rearrangement joins TRBV7-8 to TRBJ2-5, with 9 bases aligning to TRBD2. Germline V gene sequence: CDR1 SGHVS, CDR2 FQNEAQ. V lost 1 base and J lost 5; bases outside the gene matches: 5. This CDR3 comprises 15 residues.

Ten or more counts support this clonotype. The gene calls are TRBV24-1 and TRBJ1-1; possibly TRBD1 for D (5 bases). Trimming stripped 9 bases from V and 1 base from J, with 11 bases between. Germline CDR1 and CDR2: KGHDR and SFDVKD. This CDR3 has 13 amino acids. As DNA, the CDR3 is TGTGCCACCGGGGGACGGTGGAACACTGAAGCTTTCTTT. Translating it yields CATGGRWNTEAFF.

In its sample, this clonotype was seen many times. V usage is TRBV7-9 and J usage is TRBJ2-1; the match to TRBD1 covers 7 bases. V shed 5 bases and J 5 bases; nucleotides not matched to a gene: 3. This CDR3 spans 13 amino acids. Germline V gives CDR1 SEHNR, CDR2 FQNEAQ (reference sequence). In DNA form, the CDR3 reads TGTGCCAGCAGCCTAGACAGGGACAATGAGCAGTTCTTC. It codes for CASSLDRDNEQFF.

V gene TRBV6-2 or TRBV6-3 combines with J gene TRBJ2-7; weak D call: TRBD1 (5 bases). This CDR3 spans 11 amino acids. V gave up 0 bases and J gave up 10 bases, with 7 bases separating them. Looked up from germline, CDR1 is MNHEY and CDR2 is SVGEGT. The CDR3: CASSYSTVQYF. In nucleotides, the CDR3 is TGTGCCAGCAGTTACTCGACAGTACAGTACTTC.

The chain couples TRBV12-3 or TRBV12-4 to TRBJ2-1, with a possible D match to TRBD2 (6 bases). CDR3 length equals 13 residues. V shed 6 bases and J shed 4 bases, with 10 bases lying between them. The CDR3 protein is CASSPREYNEQFF. The CDR3 bases are TGTGCCAGCAGCCCCCGGGAGTACAATGAGCAGTTCTTC.

This clonotype was seen ten or more times. The chain links TRBV4-1 to TRBJ1-2; possible D gene TRBD1, 5 bases. CDR1 and CDR2 (germline): MGHRA, YSYEKL. V lost 3 bases and J lost 5, with 10 bases in between. CDR3 length: 13 residues. In DNA, the CDR3 is TGCGCCAGCAGCCACGGGGCCGGGTATGGCTACACCTTC. This sequence encodes CASSHGAGYGYTF.

The table lists this clonotype with many counts. The V gene is TRBV28, the J gene TRBJ1-1; no definite D call. Trimming shortened V by 11 bases and J by 1 base, and 8 bases separated the two germline ends. Germline CDR1 is MDHEN and CDR2 is SYDVKM. CDR3 length: 11 residues. CDR3 amino acids: CAAWGNTEAFF. CDR3 nucleotide sequence: TGTGCCGCCTGGGGGAACACTGAAGCTTTCTTT.

This clonotype showed up many times. CDR3 in DNA: TGCAGCGTTCGGACAGGGGAAGAGACCCAGTACTTC. This gives the protein CSVRTGEETQYF. This chain links TRBV29-1 with TRBJ2-5; TRBD1 matches at 9 bases. Germline V gene data show CDR1 as SQVTM and CDR2 as ANQGSEA. The CDR3 extends over 12 amino acids. The V and J ends lost 5 bases and 3 bases, in that order; junction bases with no gene match: 1. The full variable domain, rest sourced from reference TRBV29-1 and TRBJ2-5, is SAVISQKPSRDICQRGTSLTIQCQVDSQVTMMFWYRQQPGQSLTLIATANQGSEATYESGFVIDKFPISRPNLTFSTLTVSNMSPEDSSIYLCSVRTGEETQYFGPGTRLLVL.

V and J are TRBV2 and TRBJ1-5; no clear D. V was clipped by 4 bases and J by 3 bases, with 7 bases between them. Germline loops: CDR1 SNHLY, CDR2 FYNNEI. The CDR3 covers 13 residues. The CDR3 sequence is CASSGENNQPQHF. For the CDR3, the DNA is TGTGCCAGCAGTGGGGAGAACAATCAGCCCCAGCATTTT. Supplemented by reference TRBV2 and TRBJ1-5, the full variable domain reads EPEVTQTPSHQVTQMGQEVILRCVPISNHLYFYWYRQILGQKVEFLVSFYNNEISEKSEIFDDQFSVERPDGSNFTLKIRSTKLEDSAMYFCASSGENNQPQHFGDGTRLSIL.

This clonotype was seen at least ten times. This sequence joins TRBV20-1 and TRBJ2-1; tentative D call: TRBD1 (5 bases). The germline CDR1 and CDR2 sequences are DFQATT and SNEGSKA (reference sequence). V lost 7 bases to trimming and J lost 7 bases, with 17 bases between them. The CDR3 extends over 13 amino acids. The CDR3 spells CSVGAPIENEQFF. In DNA form, the CDR3 reads TGCAGTGTTGGGGCACCCATAGAGAATGAGCAGTTCTTC.

This clonotype was observed a single time. Just one base apart from a much larger clone, this may be a read error. The genes are TRBV20-1 and TRBJ2-3; D call uncertain. Germline V CDR1 and CDR2: DFQATT, SNEGSKA (reference sequence). The CDR3 runs 13 residues. Trimming removed 6 bases from V and 1 base from J, with 11 bases in between. CDR3 in DNA: TGCAGTGCCGAGAGCCTGGGCACAGATACGCAGTATTTT. Protein sequence: CSAESLGTDTQYF.

This clonotype was seen ten or more times. This chain links TRBV5-1 with TRBJ1-3; weak D call: TRBD1 (6 bases). The germline V and J ends were trimmed by 1 base and 0 bases, with 11 bases remaining between them. The CDR3 runs 16 residues. Germline V CDR1 and CDR2: SGHRS, YFSETQ. Here the CDR3 DNA reads TGCGCCAGCAGCTTGCTGGGGGCGAGCTCTGGAAACACCATATATTTT. Translating gives CASSLLGASSGNTIYF.

This clonotype showed up many times. This chain connects TRBV12-3 or TRBV12-4 to TRBJ2-5; 12 bases are a match to TRBD2. The CDR3 extends over 14 amino acids. The junction had 3 bases not matched to a gene; V was cut back by 4 bases and J by 6 bases. CDR3 loop: CASSWTSGIQTQYF. The CDR3 nucleotides read TGTGCCAGCAGTTGGACTAGCGGGATACAGACCCAGTACTTC.

The sample holds many counts of this clonotype. The CDR3 nucleotides are TGCGCCAGCAGCCCACTTGAAGGGTGGACTGAAGCTTTCTTT. It is translated as CASSPLEGWTEAFF. The chain couples TRBV5-1 to TRBJ1-1; D not certain. With 4 bases removed from V and 5 bases from J, the gap between germline ends came to 15 bases. CDR1 is SGHRS and CDR2 is YFSETQ in the germline V gene. The CDR3 consists of 14 residues.

This clonotype was seen ten or more times. The chain joins TRBV12-3 or TRBV12-4 to TRBJ2-3; TRBD1 matches at 11 bases. The V segment lost 3 bases and the J segment 6 bases; nucleotides outside the gene matches: 8. The CDR3 loop spans 16 amino acids. The CDR3 coding sequence is TGTGCCAGCAGTTTCTTACCGGGACAGGGGGAGGATACGCAGTATTTT. It codes for CASSFLPGQGEDTQYF.

This clonotype was observed once. The chain joins TRBV25-1 to TRBJ2-1; no definite D call. Trimming stripped 4 bases from V and 12 bases from J, with 7 bases between. The germline CDR1 and CDR2 sequences are MGHDK and SYGVNS. The CDR3 has 10 amino acids. CDR3 coding DNA: TGTGCCAGCAGTGCTCATGGGCAGTTCTTC. It is translated as CASSAHGQFF.

In the case of this clonotype: A much larger clone differs from this one at a single base, so this may be a read error. The chain combines TRBV6-1 with TRBJ1-1, with no clear D. The CDR3 is 15 residues long. Germline loops: CDR1 MNHNS, CDR2 SASEGT. The CDR3: CASSEGAESATEACF. The CDR3 nucleotides read TGTGCCAGCAGTGAAGGGGCGGAGTCTGCGACTGAAGCTTGCTTT.

This chain connects TRBV24-1 to TRBJ2-1; 8 positions agree with TRBD2. The CDR3 sequence is 16 residues long. CDR1 is KGHDR, CDR2 SFDVKD, per germline. The V and J ends lost 6 bases and 8 bases, in that order; junction bases with no gene match: 14. DNA of the CDR3: TGTGCCACCAGTCCCAGGACTAGCTTTCCTTTGGATGAGCAGTTCTTC. Translation: CATSPRTSFPLDEQFF.

This clonotype was seen repeatedly, ten times or more. V is TRBV29-1 and J is TRBJ2-1; D might be TRBD2 (5 bases). Between the trimmed V and J ends, which lost 6 bases and 3 bases, there was a span of 9 bases. This CDR3 comprises 12 residues. Germline V gene data show CDR1 as SQVTM and CDR2 as ANQGSEA. The CDR3 loop reads CSVATSYNEQFF. The CDR3, as DNA: TGCAGCGTAGCCACTAGCTACAATGAGCAGTTCTTC.

This clonotype was counted once. The CDR3 end shows no conserved phenylalanine or tryptophan, and so a read error is likely. This rearrangement joins TRBV11-1 to TRBJ2-1, with a tentative D call TRBD2 (6 bases). With 5 bases removed from V and 10 bases from J, the gap between germline ends came to 21 bases. CDR3 length: 15 amino acids. Germline assignment: CDR1 SGHAT and CDR2 FQDESV (reference sequence). The CDR3 region has the DNA TGTGCCAGCAGCCCCGGAGTAGCGGAGCCCAACGAGCAGTTCTCC. Protein sequence: CASSPGVAEPNEQFS.